The 4 T cell receptor beta chains given below trace back to one sample, sequenced in a study of identical twins. TCRdb re-derived calls from the 5' RACE reads in MiXCR, one entry per CDR3 protein. The sample has about 700,000 distinct CDR3 sequences; 5.5% to 6.5% are singletons. Sequenced material: naive T cells sorted from blood. The receptor source for this set is a man younger than 35 in good health.

In this sample, this clonotype turned up many times. The V call is TRBV6-2 or TRBV6-3, the J call TRBJ2-1; TRBD2 aligns across 11 bases. The V and J ends lost 6 bases and 1 base, in that order; junction bases with no gene match: 5. The length of the CDR3 is 16 residues. Looked up from germline, CDR1 is MNHEY and CDR2 is SVGEGT. DNA for the CDR3: TGTGCCAGCAGGGCATCTAGCGGGAGGTCCTACAATGAGCAGTTCTTC. It is translated as CASRASSGRSYNEQFF.

This clonotype was found many times. The V gene is TRBV7-9, the J gene TRBJ2-5, with a tentative D call TRBD2 (6 bases). V lost 5 bases and J 2 bases, leaving 6 bases between the germline ends. CDR1 is SEHNR, CDR2 FQNEAQ, per germline (reference sequence). CDR3 size: 12 residues. CDR3: CASSAGQETQYF. The CDR3 DNA is TGTGCCAGCAGCGCGGGACAAGAGACCCAGTACTTC.

The chain is built from TRBV25-1 and TRBJ2-3; tentatively, D is TRBD1 or TRBD2 (6 bases each). Trimming took 7 bases from V and 7 from J, leaving 15 bases between them. The germline V gene encodes CDR1 MGHDK and CDR2 SYGVNS. The CDR3 totals 13 residues. CDR3 amino acids: CASKTGARNTQYF. CDR3 bases: TGTGCCAGCAAAACGGGGGCCAGGAATACGCAGTATTTT.

The sample holds many counts of this clonotype. The chain uses TRBV4-1 and TRBJ1-5; D is perhaps TRBD1 (5 bases). V was clipped by 1 base and J by 4 bases, with 11 bases between them. Germline loops: CDR1 MGHRA, CDR2 YSYEKL. The length of the CDR3 is 15 residues. The chain's CDR3 is CASSQAGRGNQPQHF. In DNA, the CDR3 is TGCGCCAGCAGCCAAGCAGGGCGAGGGAATCAGCCCCAGCATTTT.